This T cell receptor (beta chain) was sequenced for a study of shared clonotypes between healthy human individuals. PCR replicates from unsorted PBMC used about 290 ng DNA, and this amount was about 33,000 T cell genomes. Researchers sequenced unsorted PBMC DNA using ten immunoSEQ deep assay plates. Repertoires were generated with immunoSEQ multiplex PCR, while TCRdb's copy carries only in-frame clones and drops some. The sample shows some 470,000 clones, 75% to 85% of them seen only once. The study drew all its donors from Caucasian adults living in Nashville, Tennessee. Of note for this clone: Its specificity is not known.

Findings and caveats of the study: Represented genetic and exposure-history diversity was restricted by having few donors.

The CDR3 spans 14 residues. V shed 1 base, J shed 2 bases, and the junction held 4 bases outside the gene matches. Per germline, CDR1 SQVTM and CDR2 ANQGSEA. The specimen sequenced was PBMCs. This chain links TRBV29-1 with TRBJ2-7, with TRBD2 matching 8 bases. The receptor was isolated from a woman in her thirties or forties in good health. Some clones in this sample may be carry-over from other donors' samples. In DNA, the CDR3 is TGCAGCGTTGAAGGGGATAGCGGGACCTACGAGCAGTACTTC. Its protein product is CSVEGDSGTYEQYF.